Sequencing of this TCR beta chain was carried out in a study of patients and donors after allogeneic stem cell transplantation. TCRdb recomputed calls from the RT-PCR reads with MiXCR, one row per CDR3 protein. The sample has hundreds of thousands of distinct CDR3 sequences; 16% are singletons. Per the germline V gene, CDR1 is MNHEY and CDR2 is SVGEGT. V was pared by 8 bases and J by 1 base, with 8 bases of the junction left unmatched. This CDR3 region has 15 residues. The source of this sequence is a human donor who was either an allogeneic HSCT recipient or a stem cell or donor lymphocyte infusion donor (not recorded which). It is not recorded whose cells these are; they may come from a transplant donor. The chain joins TRBV6-2 or TRBV6-3 to TRBJ2-3; 8 bases fit TRBD2. Sequencing was performed on blood, either unsorted or a sorted T cell fraction (not recorded which). CDR3 protein: CASQREGLGTDTQYF. The CDR3 coding sequence is TGTGCCAGCCAACGGGAGGGCCTGGGCACAGATACGCAGTATTTT.